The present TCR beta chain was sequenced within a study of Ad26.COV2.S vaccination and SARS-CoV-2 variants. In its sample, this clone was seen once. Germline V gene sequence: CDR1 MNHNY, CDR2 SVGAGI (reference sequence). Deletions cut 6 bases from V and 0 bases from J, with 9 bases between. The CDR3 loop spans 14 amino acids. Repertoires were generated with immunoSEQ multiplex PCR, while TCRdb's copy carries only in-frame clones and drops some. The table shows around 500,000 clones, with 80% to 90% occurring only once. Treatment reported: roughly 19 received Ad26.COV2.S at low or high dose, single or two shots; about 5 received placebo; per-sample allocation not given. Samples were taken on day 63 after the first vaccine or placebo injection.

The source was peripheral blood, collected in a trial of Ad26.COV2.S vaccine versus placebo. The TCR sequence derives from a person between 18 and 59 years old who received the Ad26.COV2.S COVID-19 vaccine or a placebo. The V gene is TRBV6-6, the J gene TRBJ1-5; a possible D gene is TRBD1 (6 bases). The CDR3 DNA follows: TGTGCCAGCAGCCAGGACAGTAGCAATCAGCCCCAGCATTTT. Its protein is CASSQDSSNQPQHF.